This paragraph reports one T cell receptor beta chain. No cognate antigen has been identified for it. Base-call qualities are not available, and no considerably larger clone is one nucleotide away. The data were obtained in a study of T cell changes during pregnancy in multiple sclerosis (dated by TCRdb to the late 2010s). For the wider study: In women with multiple sclerosis, the researchers looked at how the T cell repertoire shifted as pregnancy progressed.

Receptor amplification or capture employed the immunoSEQ multiplex PCR assay. Not all clones reach the TCRdb copy of this immuneACCESS table, which keeps in-frame sequences only. Checked studies attribute under half of the gap to unresolved V genes and leave the rest unexplained. A total of over 80,000 clones appear in this sample, roughly nine tenths of them only once. The leading ten clones occupy roughly 0.77% of the sample. The source material was peripheral blood, sampled in the second trimester of pregnancy. The clonotype originates from a female donor in good health, enrolled as a control in a pregnancy study.

The encoded CDR3 is CASSQNRGLGYTF. The bases read TGTGCCAGCAGCCAGAACAGGGGGCTAGGCTACACCTTC. The chain is encoded by TRBV6-5 joined to TRBJ1-2; 9 of the junction bases match TRBD1. Unmatched junction bases come to 7, with V trimmed by 6 bases and J by 8 bases. Spanning cysteine to phenylalanine, the CDR3 consists of 13 amino acids. Only CDR3 DNA remains: 39 bases, in frame from the first base. As encoded in the germline V gene, CDR1 is MNHEY while CDR2 is SVGAGI.